This T cell receptor beta chain was sequenced during a study of blood T cells in healthy people across ages. Turning to the study itself: About one barcoded beta molecule per two T cells was the capture yield of template switching. Points from the study as a whole: When set beside aged donors, long-lived donors presented more naive CD4+ cells and higher diversity.

The CDR3 length is 12 residues. Germline V gene lookup returns CDR1 LNHNV and CDR2 YYDKDF (reference sequence). The V gene lost 0 bases and the J gene lost 9 bases, with 8 bases spanning the gap. As to this clonotype: The antigen remains undetermined.

A J-beta primer mix and a sample-barcoded 5' primer were used in a second PCR of roughly 6 to 11 cycles. TCRdb reprocessed the 5' RACE reads via MiXCR and lists one record per CDR3 protein. The table shows around 670,000 distinct CDR3 sequences, with about 30% occurring only once. The receptor was derived from a woman older than 75 in good health. The chain has TRBV15 and TRBJ2-5; D is undetermined. Material for sequencing was blood. The CDR3 DNA reads as TGTGCCACCAGCAGAGATACTACACCCCAGTACTTC. Translation: CATSRDTTPQYF.